These T cell receptor beta chains were read from a single sample in a study of cytomegalovirus exposure and HLA in healthy donors. Here immunoSEQ multiplex PCR was the method, and the copy in TCRdb shows in-frame clones only, minus some. The sample carries about 250,000 clones, around two thirds recorded once. The source material was PBMCs. These receptors originate from a female donor in good health and CMV-seronegative. CDR3s include the opening cysteine and the closing phenylalanine or tryptophan. The order of the fields is J gene, clone size, V gene, D gene, CDR3 DNA, CDR3 protein. A D gene is named only where the DNA matches it firmly. Rows may omit the clone size; those that give it use once, few, many or a size class.

TRBJ2-4,-,TRBV2,-,TGTGCCAGCAGTGAACGTCGGGTAGCCAAAAACATTCAGTACTTC,CASSERRVAKNIQYF
TRBJ1-1,-,TRBV7-9,-,TGTTCCAGCAGCATGTCCGGGGTCGGGATCCCTGAAGCTTTCTTT,CSSSMSGVGIPEAFF
TRBJ2-7,-,TRBV7-8,TRBD1,TGTGCCAGCACAAGGGACAGGGGGCCCTCTAGGGAGCAGTACTTC,CASTRDRGPSREQYF
TRBJ2-3,-,TRBV4-2,TRBD2,TGTGCCAGCAGCCCCCGACTAGCGGGAGCTACAGATACGCAGTATTTT,CASSPRLAGATDTQYF
TRBJ1-5,-,TRBV6-1,-,TGTGCCAGCAGTGAAAAACCGGGACTTAGGGGTCAGCCCCAGCATTTT,CASSEKPGLRGQPQHF
TRBJ1-1,once,TRBV29-1,TRBD1,TGCAGCGTACCGAGACAGGGATTGAACACTGAAGCTTTCTTT,CSVPRQGLNTEAFF
TRBJ2-7,few,TRBV6-1,-,TGTGCCACCGCTAACCCGGAGGGCAGCTACGAGCAGTACTTC,CATANPEGSYEQYF
TRBJ1-2,-,TRBV19,TRBD1,TGTGCCAGTCGGCCTGACAGGGATTTTGGCTACACCTTC,CASRPDRDFGYTF
TRBJ1-4,-,TRBV2,-,TGTGCCAGCAGTGTCGGTAGAAATAGTGAAAAACTGTTTTTT,CASSVGRNSEKLFF
TRBJ2-7,-,TRBV5-4,TRBD1,TGTGCCAGCAGCTCCCCAGGGGGTGGCGAGCAGTACTTC,CASSSPGGGEQYF
TRBJ2-7,-,TRBV5-4,-,TGTGCCAGCAGCTTGTGGGAGAGCGCCTACGAGCAGTACTTC,CASSLWESAYEQYF
TRBJ2-7,-,TRBV6-5,TRBD2,TGTGCCAGCACCTCGAATAGCGGGAGCGAGCAGTACTTC,CASTSNSGSEQYF
TRBJ2-7,-,TRBV6-1,TRBD2,TGTGCCACGAATCTTAGCGGGAGTTTCTACGAGCAGTACTTC,CATNLSGSFYEQYF
TRBJ2-7,-,TRBV25-1,-,TGTGCCAGCAGTGTTAGGGGCTCCTACGAGCAGTACTTC,CASSVRGSYEQYF
TRBJ1-6,-,TRBV6-6,-,TGTGCCAGCAGCAGGACACAAGGTGCCTCCGTCCTCCACTTT,CASSRTQGASVLHF
TRBJ2-7,few,TRBV10-3,TRBD2,TGTGCCATCAGTGAGGCGGGGGGATCGAGGCAGTACTTC,CAISEAGGSRQYF
TRBJ1-5,-,TRBV12-5,TRBD1,TGTGCTAGTGGTTTGGGTACAGGGGTACGTCAGCCCCAGCATTTT,CASGLGTGVRQPQHF
TRBJ1-6,-,TRBV6-5,-,TGTGCCAGCAGTTATGGAGATTCACCCCTCCACTTT,CASSYGDSPLHF
TRBJ1-2,few,TRBV7-9,-,TGTGCCAGTCAGGATGAAGTGTTGGGCTATGGCTACACCTTC,CASQDEVLGYGYTF
TRBJ2-3,-,TRBV15,TRBD2,TGTGCCACCAGCAGAGAGGCTAGCGGGAGTTTTGCGGATACGCAGTATTTT,CATSREASGSFADTQYF
TRBJ2-7,-,TRBV13,TRBD2,TGTGCCAGCAGCCCGCATGGGGGAGGGTCCTACGAGCAGTACTTC,CASSPHGGGSYEQYF
TRBJ1-6,few,TRBV27,TRBD1,TGTGCCAGCAGTCACAAGGGGACAGGGAATTCACCCCTCCACTTT,CASSHKGTGNSPLHF
TRBJ1-4,-,TRBV28,-,TGTGCCAGCAGCCTAGAGGGCCTCCTGTTTTTT,CASSLEGLLFF
TRBJ2-3,few,TRBV6-1,TRBD2,TGTGCCAGCACTGCGGGAGTGGGCACAGATACGCAGTATTTT,CASTAGVGTDTQYF
TRBJ2-7,-,TRBV5-4,-,TGTGCCAGCAGCTCCCTTCAGGGGTCCTACGAGCAGTACTTC,CASSSLQGSYEQYF
TRBJ2-7,once,TRBV5-6,TRBD1,TGTGCCAGCAGCCCGATAACGGACAGGGGATACGAGCAGTACTTC,CASSPITDRGYEQYF
TRBJ2-1,-,TRBV19,TRBD2,TGTGCCAGTAGTATAAGGGCTAGCGGGAGGCTTAACTACAATGAGCAGTTCTTC,CASSIRASGRLNYNEQFF
TRBJ2-2,-,TRBV6-6,-,TGTGCCAGCAGTTACCGCACCGGGGAGCTGTTTTTT,CASSYRTGELFF